These T cell receptor beta chains were read from a single sample in a study of blood T cell repertoires in COVID-19. The assay was immunoSEQ multiplex PCR, and TCRdb's table has in-frame clones only and misses some. The sample lists some 76,000 clones, about nine tenths occurring once. Sequenced: peripheral blood. The origin of the receptors is a woman aged 18-29 years with acute or convalescent COVID-19. Both conserved end residues are part of each CDR3. D genes are given only for firm matches. Size values are once, few and many counts, or a class for expanded clones, and some rows have none.

CDR3: CASSQDSTGKAEAFF
DNA: TGCGCCAGCAGCCAAGATTCTACAGGGAAGGCTGAAGCTTTCTTT
J: TRBJ1-1
V: TRBV4-1
length: 15
D: .
size: .

CDR3: CSAGTPNYGYTF
DNA: TGCAGCGCTGGGACACCCAACTATGGCTACACCTTC
J: TRBJ1-2
V: TRBV29-1
length: 12
D: .
size: .

CDR3: CASSQALAASGYNEQFF
DNA: TGCGCCAGCAGCCAAGCCCTAGCGGCTAGCGGCTACAATGAGCAGTTCTTC
J: TRBJ2-1
V: TRBV4-1
length: 17
D: TRBD2
size: .

CDR3: CSVEGGEGRINEQFF
DNA: TGCAGCGTTGAAGGAGGGGAGGGACGGATTAATGAGCAGTTCTTC
J: TRBJ2-1
V: TRBV29-1
length: 15
D: TRBD2
size: .

CDR3: CASSQAGTGYGYTF
DNA: TGCGCCAGCAGCCAAGCCGGGACAGGATATGGCTACACCTTC
J: TRBJ1-2
V: TRBV4-1
length: 14
D: TRBD1
size: few

CDR3: CASSLHPGQKTNEQFF
DNA: TGTGCCAGCAGCTTACACCCGGGACAGAAGACCAATGAGCAGTTCTTC
J: TRBJ2-1
V: TRBV11-2
length: 16
D: TRBD1
size: .

CDR3: CASSMDRGTEAFF
DNA: TGTGCCAGTAGTATGGACAGGGGCACTGAAGCTTTCTTT
J: TRBJ1-1
V: TRBV19
length: 13
D: TRBD1
size: once

CDR3: CASSAGQENTEAFF
DNA: TGTGCTAGCAGCGCGGGACAGGAGAACACTGAAGCTTTCTTT
J: TRBJ1-1
V: TRBV9
length: 14
D: TRBD1
size: .

CDR3: CASTRTSGSRTGELFF
DNA: TGTGCCAGCACCCGGACTAGCGGGAGTCGAACCGGGGAGCTGTTTTTT
J: TRBJ2-2
V: TRBV2
length: 16
D: TRBD2
size: .

CDR3: CASSLAVSFAYNEQFF
DNA: TGCGCCAGCAGCTTGGCCGTTTCCTTTGCCTACAATGAGCAGTTCTTC
J: TRBJ2-1
V: TRBV5-1
length: 16
D: .
size: .

CDR3: CATSEGGEHDTEAFF
DNA: TGTGCCACCAGCGAGGGTGGAGAACACGATACTGAAGCTTTCTTT
J: TRBJ1-1
V: TRBV15
length: 15
D: .
size: .

CDR3: CASSIGLAIYNEQFF
DNA: TGTGCCAGTAGTATCGGACTAGCGATATACAATGAGCAGTTCTTC
J: TRBJ2-1
V: TRBV19
length: 15
D: TRBD2
size: .

CDR3: CASSPDRGSLSNYGYTF
DNA: TGTGCCAGCTCACCGGACAGGGGGTCTCTTTCTAACTATGGCTACACCTTC
J: TRBJ1-2
V: TRBV18
length: 17
D: TRBD1
size: .

CDR3: CASSYSQSNQPQHF
DNA: TGTGCCAGCAGTTACTCGCAGAGCAATCAGCCCCAGCATTTT
J: TRBJ1-5
V: TRBV6-6
length: 14
D: .
size: .

CDR3: CASSLRPGSYEQYF
DNA: TGCGCCAGCAGCCTCCGCCCGGGTAGCTACGAGCAGTACTTC
J: TRBJ2-7
V: TRBV5-1
length: 14
D: .
size: few

CDR3: CASSPVGTSGRASTDTQYF
DNA: TGTGCCAGCTCACCCGTCGGGACTAGCGGGAGGGCTAGCACAGATACGCAGTATTTT
J: TRBJ2-3
V: TRBV18
length: 19
D: TRBD2
size: .

CDR3: CASSFPVGRQGYSGELFF
DNA: TGTGCCAGCAGTTTTCCCGTCGGACGGCAGGGGTATTCCGGGGAGCTGTTTTTT
J: TRBJ2-2
V: TRBV11-2
length: 18
D: .
size: .

CDR3: CASTETGGGTEAFF
DNA: TGTGCCAGCACCGAGACAGGGGGGGGCACTGAAGCTTTCTTT
J: TRBJ1-1
V: TRBV6-5
length: 14
D: TRBD1
size: .

CDR3: CAWRLGRDGYTF
DNA: TGTGCCTGGAGATTGGGCAGGGATGGCTACACCTTC
J: TRBJ1-2
V: TRBV30
length: 12
D: .
size: .

CDR3: CAWRTGTDNSPLHF
DNA: TGTGCCTGGAGAACCGGGACAGATAATTCACCCCTCCACTTT
J: TRBJ1-6
V: TRBV30
length: 14
D: TRBD1
size: .

CDR3: CASSKRTGNTEAFF
DNA: TGTGCCAGCAGCAAAAGGACAGGGAACACTGAAGCTTTCTTT
J: TRBJ1-1
V: TRBV21-1
length: 14
D: .
size: .

CDR3: CASSTVTGTVAYEQYF
DNA: TGTGCCAGCAGCACTGTCACCGGGACTGTCGCCTACGAGCAGTACTTC
J: TRBJ2-7
V: TRBV7-9
length: 16
D: .
size: .

CDR3: CASSLVGGGATDTQYF
DNA: TGTGCCAGCAGCTTGGTAGGAGGCGGCGCCACAGATACGCAGTATTTT
J: TRBJ2-3
V: TRBV5-6
length: 16
D: .
size: .

CDR3: CASSFLKAGVGNEQFF
DNA: TGTGCCAGCAGCTTCCTAAAAGCGGGAGTGGGCAATGAGCAGTTCTTC
J: TRBJ2-1
V: TRBV7-9
length: 16
D: TRBD2
size: .